The 25 T cell receptor beta chains given below trace back to one sample, sequenced in a study of metastatic and nonmetastatic thyroid tumors. Among the patients, none had received any treatment before thyroid surgery. TCRdb re-clonotyped the PCR reads through MiXCR. This sample has over 45,000 clones, with about 25% found just once. The specimen sequenced was blood. Every receptor here comes from a male donor with papillary thyroid cancer or a benign thyroid nodule (not recorded which). Some clones in this sample may be carry-over from other donors' samples.

The chain uses TRBV7-2 and TRBJ2-7; TRBD1 or TRBD2 may be the D gene (5 bases each). Germline loops: CDR1 SGHTA, CDR2 FQGNSA. This CDR3 has 14 amino acids. Deletions cut 6 bases from V and 3 bases from J, with 15 bases between. The CDR3 DNA follows: TGTGCCAGCAGTTGGGGGACGGGCCTCTACGAGCAGTACTTC. The encoded protein is CASSWGTGLYEQYF.

The table lists this clone with many counts. This chain connects TRBV6-2 or TRBV6-3 to TRBJ2-3; 9 nucleotides agree with TRBD1. This CDR3 has 14 residues. After removal of 4 bases from V and 5 bases from J, the junction contained 4 bases not matched to a gene. Germline V gives CDR1 MNHEY, CDR2 SVGEGT. Written as DNA, the CDR3 is TGTGCCAGCAGTTTACAGGGGGCGGTAGATACGCAGTATTTT. Translation: CASSLQGAVDTQYF.

The chain carries TRBV30 and TRBJ2-1, with a tentative D call TRBD2 (7 bases). V was cut by 4 bases and J by 6 bases, with 13 bases left in between. Germline values: CDR1 GTSNPN, CDR2 SVGIG (reference sequence). The CDR3 spans 13 residues. CDR3: CAWTWGGGNEQFF. The CDR3 DNA is TGTGCCTGGACCTGGGGAGGGGGCAATGAGCAGTTCTTC.

This clone was seen at least ten times. The chain carries TRBV14 and TRBJ2-7; D is unclear. The V gene lost 6 bases and the J gene lost 0 bases, with 12 bases spanning the gap. The CDR3 runs to 14 residues. The germline V gene has CDR1 SGHDN and CDR2 FVKESK. Written as DNA, the CDR3 is TGTGCCAGCAGTATGGCTCCGGTCTCCTACGAGCAGTACTTC. Protein sequence: CASSMAPVSYEQYF.

This clone was seen only a few times. The CDR3 DNA reads TGTGCCAGCAGTTCACTAGCGGCGAATTGGCAGTTCTTC. Protein: CASSSLAANWQFF. The rearrangement joins TRBV27 to TRBJ2-1, with 8 nucleotides matching TRBD2. Germline values: CDR1 MNHEY, CDR2 SMNVEV (reference sequence). The trim removed 4 bases at V and 12 bases at J, leaving 8 bases unmatched. This CDR3 spans 13 amino acids.

The chain combines TRBV28 with TRBJ1-6; 9 nucleotides align to TRBD1. CDR1 is MDHEN and CDR2 is SYDVKM in the germline V gene. This CDR3 comprises 14 residues. After removal of 9 bases from V and 10 bases from J, the junction contained 10 bases not matched to a gene. The CDR3 coding sequence is TGTGCCAGTTCTACCGGGACAGGGAACTCACCCCTCCACTTT. Amino acids: CASSTGTGNSPLHF.

The genes are TRBV11-2 and TRBJ2-7; 8 nucleotides align to TRBD2. Trimming took 7 bases from V and 7 from J; bases not matched to a gene: 18. The CDR3 is 16 amino acids. CDR1 is SGHAT and CDR2 is FQNNGV in the germline V gene. The CDR3 DNA reads TGTGCCAGCATCCTGGGGGCTAGCGGGCTTCTTCTGGAGCAGTACTTC. It specifies CASILGASGLLLEQYF.

In this sample, this clone turned up a few times. This chain uses TRBV6-1 with TRBJ2-1, with 13 nucleotides matching TRBD2. Germline lookup yields CDR1 MNHNS and CDR2 SASEGT. The V gene end was trimmed by 3 bases and the J gene end by 9 bases; junction bases not matched to a gene: 8. This CDR3 is built from 16 residues. The CDR3 coding sequence is TGTGCCAGCAGTGACCTAGGACTAGCGGGAGCGAGTGAGCAGTTCTTC. It yields the protein CASSDLGLAGASEQFF.

This clone was seen many times. The genes are TRBV11-2 and TRBJ2-2; perhaps TRBD2 as D (6 bases). V was pared by 5 bases and J by 5 bases, with 18 bases between. Germline loops: CDR1 SGHAT, CDR2 FQNNGV. The CDR3 sequence is 16 residues long. Here the CDR3 DNA reads TGTGCCAGCAGCCCCCAAGGAGGGCTAGAGACCGGGGAGCTGTTTTTT. Protein sequence: CASSPQGGLETGELFF. Looking up the rest from reference TRBV11-2 and TRBJ2-2 gives the full variable domain: EAGVAQSPRYKIIEKRQSVAFWCNPISGHATLYWYQQILGQGPKLLIQFQNNGVVDDSQLPKDRFSAERLKGVDSTLKIQPAKLEDSAVYLCASSPQGGLETGELFFGEGSRLTVL.

This clone was observed many times. V gene TRBV5-6 combines with J gene TRBJ2-7, with D perhaps assigned TRBD1 or TRBD2 (5 bases each). The CDR3 length is 13 residues. Trimming took off 3 bases at V and 0 bases at J, with 7 bases between the two ends. CDR1 and CDR2 (germline): SGHDT, YYEEEE. The CDR3 loop reads CASSWGYSYEQYF. The CDR3 DNA reads as TGTGCCAGCAGCTGGGGGTACTCCTACGAGCAGTACTTC.

This chain links TRBV19 with TRBJ2-1; possible D gene TRBD2, 6 bases. The germline gives CDR1 LNHDA, CDR2 SQIVND (reference sequence). Trimming stripped 7 bases from V and 3 bases from J, with 13 bases between. CDR3 length: 14 residues. The CDR3 protein is CASKSGTGYNEQFF. The DNA for the CDR3 is TGTGCCAGTAAATCCGGGACTGGCTACAATGAGCAGTTCTTC.

This clone has a count of ten or more. The chain recombines TRBV18 with TRBJ1-1; no clear D gene. With 3 bases removed from V and 5 bases from J, the gap between germline ends came to 10 bases. Per the germline V gene, CDR1 is KGHSH and CDR2 is LQKENI. The CDR3 contains 13 residues. CDR3 in DNA: TGTGCCAGCTCACCGGGCCAGTCGACTGAAGCTTTCTTT. Its translation: CASSPGQSTEAFF.

The V call is TRBV20-1, the J call TRBJ2-7; the D call may be TRBD1 or TRBD2 (5 bases each). Trimming shortened V by 4 bases and J by 6 bases, and 25 bases separated the two germline ends. The CDR3 has 16 amino acids. Germline-derived CDR1 and CDR2 are DFQATT and SNEGSKA (reference sequence). The DNA for the CDR3 is TGCAGTGCTATGGGGACGACGGAATATGTTTATCGCGAGCAGTACTTC. Protein product: CSAMGTTEYVYREQYF.

This clone was observed many times. The rearrangement joins TRBV6-1 to TRBJ1-1, with D possibly TRBD1 on 5 matching bases. Germline V gene lookup returns CDR1 MNHNS and CDR2 SASEGT. The germline V and J ends were trimmed by 7 bases and 1 base, with 16 bases remaining between them. The CDR3 covers 15 residues. CDR3: CASTGGALANTEAFF. CDR3 sequence (DNA): TGTGCCAGCACCGGCGGGGCTTTGGCGAACACTGAAGCTTTCTTT.

This clone was observed a few times. The chain links TRBV10-1 to TRBJ1-1; no clear D. Germline V CDR1 and CDR2: WNHNN, SYGVQD (reference sequence). The CDR3 extends over 13 amino acids. The germline V and J ends were trimmed by 4 bases and 4 bases, with 10 bases remaining between them. The chain's CDR3 is CASSGVGSTEAFF. In DNA form, the CDR3 reads TGCGCCAGCAGTGGAGTGGGGAGCACTGAAGCTTTCTTT.

The chain couples TRBV20-1 to TRBJ1-1; perhaps TRBD1 as D (5 bases). In germline, CDR1 is DFQATT, CDR2 SNEGSKA (reference sequence). The CDR3 covers 12 residues. The V gene lost 0 bases and the J gene lost 8 bases, with 10 bases spanning the gap. In nucleotides, the CDR3 is TGCAGTGCTAGAGATAATTCAGGGGAAGCTTTCTTT. Its protein product is CSARDNSGEAFF.

The rearrangement joins TRBV28 to TRBJ2-3; either TRBD1 or TRBD2 may fit D (5 bases each). The germline V gene has CDR1 MDHEN and CDR2 SYDVKM. The V end lost 6 bases, the J end lost 6 bases, and 19 bases lay between the germline ends. This CDR3 comprises 15 residues. The CDR3 sequence is CASSSPGGVADTQYF. The CDR3 coding sequence is TGTGCCAGCAGCTCACCTGGGGGAGTAGCTGATACGCAGTATTTT.

This clone was seen at least ten times. V is TRBV5-1 and J is TRBJ1-2; D is undetermined. Between the trimmed V and J ends, which lost 4 bases and 7 bases, there was a span of 14 bases. Germline CDR1 SGHRS, CDR2 YFSETQ. CDR3 length: 13 amino acids. In DNA, the CDR3 is TGCGCCAGCAGCCTCCGGCCATCGGGTGGCTACACCTTC. This encodes CASSLRPSGGYTF. The entire variable domain, with the rest obtained from reference TRBV5-1 and TRBJ1-2, is as follows: KAGVTQTPRYLIKTRGQQVTLSCSPISGHRSVSWYQQTPGQGLQFLFEYFSETQRNKGNFPGRFSGRQFSNSRSEMNVSTLELGDSALYLCASSLRPSGGYTFGSGTRLTVV.

This clone was observed many times. The V and J genes are TRBV11-1 and TRBJ2-7, with D perhaps TRBD1 (5 bases). The germline CDR1 and CDR2 sequences are SGHAT and FQDESV (reference sequence). The CDR3 covers 16 residues. Trimming removed 5 bases at V and 2 bases at J, with 19 bases between. CDR3 bases: TGTGCCAGCAGCCCCGGCAGCGACAGCCCGACCTACGAGCAGTACTTC. This gives the protein CASSPGSDSPTYEQYF.

The chain links TRBV11-2 to TRBJ2-1, with a tentative D call TRBD2 (5 bases). Germline values: CDR1 SGHAT, CDR2 FQNNGV. V was shortened by 1 base and J by 7 bases, with 17 bases between the two germline ends. This CDR3 comprises 16 residues. DNA for the CDR3: TGTGCCAGCAGCTTAGTTCACGGGATTGGTTTTAATGAGCAGTTCTTC. Residues: CASSLVHGIGFNEQFF.

The table lists this clone with a few counts. The V call is TRBV6-2 or TRBV6-3, the J call TRBJ1-2; D gene uncertain. The CDR3 runs 13 residues. V was trimmed by 1 base and J by 1 base, leaving 4 bases between them. Germline lookup yields CDR1 MNHEY and CDR2 SVGEGT. The CDR3 nucleotides are TGTGCCAGCAGTTACTTAAGTAACTATGGCTACACCTTC. Translated, it gives CASSYLSNYGYTF.

This clone has ten or more counts. This sequence may be a read error, since a much larger clone differs from it by one base. The chain is built from TRBV2 and TRBJ2-1; D is unclear. Germline values: CDR1 SNHLY, CDR2 FYNNEI. CDR3 size: 14 residues. The DNA of the CDR3 is TGTGCCAGCACGTCGTATCTGGGCTACGATGAGCAGTTCTTC. Its translation is CASTSYLGYDEQFF. The whole variable domain, remainder taken from reference TRBV2 and TRBJ2-1, is EPEVTQTPSHQVTQMGQEVILRCVPISNHLYFYWYRQILGQKVEFLVSFYNNEISEKSEIFDDQFSVERPDGSNFTLKIRSTKLEDSAMYFCASTSYLGYDEQFFGPGTRLTVL.

This clone was seen repeatedly, ten times or more. In nucleotides, the CDR3 is TGCAGTGCTACTGGCACATATAATCAGCCCCAGCATTTT. Protein product: CSATGTYNQPQHF. J is TRBJ1-5 and V is TRBV20-1; D is ambiguous. From germline, CDR1 is DFQATT and CDR2 SNEGSKA (reference sequence). V was cut by 4 bases and J by 4 bases, with 11 bases left in between. CDR3 length: 13 residues.

A few counts support this clone. The V gene is TRBV28, the J gene TRBJ2-6; D call uncertain. Germline loops: CDR1 MDHEN, CDR2 SYDVKM. CDR3 length: 15 residues. With 6 bases removed from V and 2 bases from J, the gap between germline ends came to 11 bases. The CDR3 is CASRLPLAGANVLTF. CDR3 coding DNA: TGTGCCAGCAGATTACCATTGGCTGGGGCCAACGTCCTGACTTTC.

In regard to this clone: Germline is not matched at one junction end, which may reflect a read error. The sample contains more than one DNA sequence encoding this CDR3. This chain connects TRBV28 to TRBJ1-2; D may be TRBD1 (6 bases). The CDR3 has 17 amino acids. Germline values: CDR1 MDHEN, CDR2 SYDVKM. In nucleotides, the CDR3 is TGTGCCAGCAGTTTGGCCCGGGCGTTCGGGGGCTCTGGAGGCTACACCTTT. Residues: CASSLARAFGGSGGYTF.